These T cell receptor beta chains were read from a single sample in a study of cytomegalovirus exposure and HLA in healthy donors. The data were produced by immunoSEQ multiplex PCR, yet TCRdb's version contains in-frame clones alone and is incomplete. Of 140,000 to 150,000 clones listed, 72% are singletons. Sequencing used PBMCs. The receptors here all came from a man between 35 and 55 years old in good health and CMV-seronegative. CDR3s include the opening cysteine and the closing phenylalanine or tryptophan. A D gene is named only where the DNA matches it firmly. The size entry is marked missing in some rows and otherwise reads once, few, many or a size class.

size: .; V: TRBV13; D: TRBD1; length: 17; J: TRBJ2-3; DNA: TGTGCCAGCAGCCCCCGACAGGGGGCCGATAGACCAGATACGCAGTATTTT; CDR3: CASSPRQGADRPDTQYF
size: few; V: TRBV4-3; D: TRBD1; length: 15; J: TRBJ1-2; DNA: TGCGCCAGCAGCCAAGAGACAGGGAACCTCTATGGCTACACCTTC; CDR3: CASSQETGNLYGYTF
size: .; V: TRBV5-1; D: TRBD1; length: 15; J: TRBJ2-7; DNA: TGCGCCAGCAGCTTGGGACAGGGGAAGCAGAACGAGCAGTACTTC; CDR3: CASSLGQGKQNEQYF
size: .; V: TRBV29-1; D: TRBD1; length: 16; J: TRBJ2-7; DNA: TGCAGCGTTGAAGAGGGTTTGGGACAGGGGGCCTACGAGCAGTACTTC; CDR3: CSVEEGLGQGAYEQYF
size: .; V: TRBV5-1; D: .; length: 15; J: TRBJ1-3; DNA: TGCGCCAGCAGCTTGGCACAGAGCTCTGGAAACACCATATATTTT; CDR3: CASSLAQSSGNTIYF
size: .; V: TRBV6-5; D: .; length: 15; J: TRBJ2-1; DNA: TGTGCCAGCGCGAAAGGGGGGGGAAGATACAATGAGCAGTTCTTC; CDR3: CASAKGGGRYNEQFF
size: few; V: TRBV29-1; D: .; length: 12; J: TRBJ1-4; DNA: TGCAGTCACCTCGGGGGAGGGGAAAAACTGTTTTTT; CDR3: CSHLGGGEKLFF
size: .; V: TRBV10-2; D: .; length: 18; J: TRBJ2-2; DNA: TGCGCCAGCAGGACCTCAACTCGGACACTGTTAGGGACCGGGGAGCTGTTTTTT; CDR3: CASRTSTRTLLGTGELFF
size: .; V: TRBV27; D: .; length: 14; J: TRBJ1-4; DNA: TGTGCCAGCAGTTTACGCGGGGCCGGTGAAAAACTGTTTTTT; CDR3: CASSLRGAGEKLFF
size: .; V: TRBV4-1; D: .; length: 18; J: TRBJ1-2; DNA: TGCGCCAGCAGCCAAGCAGTTCGGCGTGGACAACTATGGGATGGCTACACCTTC; CDR3: CASSQAVRRGQLWDGYTF
size: .; V: TRBV5-1; D: TRBD2; length: 16; J: TRBJ2-3; DNA: TGCGCCAGCAGCTTGGCTAGCGGGGTTAGCACAGATACGCAGTATTTT; CDR3: CASSLASGVSTDTQYF
size: once; V: TRBV7-9; D: .; length: 16; J: TRBJ1-5; DNA: TGTGCCAGCAGCTCGGGGGGCAGGGGTAGCAATCAGCCCCAGCATTTT; CDR3: CASSSGGRGSNQPQHF
size: .; V: TRBV7-2; D: TRBD1; length: 14; J: TRBJ1-4; DNA: TGTGCCAGCAGCTTGGTGGCAGGGGGCGAAAAACTGTTTTTT; CDR3: CASSLVAGGEKLFF
size: .; V: TRBV6-1; D: .; length: 14; J: TRBJ2-7; DNA: TGTGCCAGCGGGTCCACAGCTCTTCCCTACGAGCAGTACTTC; CDR3: CASGSTALPYEQYF
size: .; V: TRBV30; D: TRBD1; length: 15; J: TRBJ2-2; DNA: TGTGCCTGGAACCGAGACAGGGGGCGCGCCGGGGAGCTGTTTTTT; CDR3: CAWNRDRGRAGELFF
size: few; V: TRBV4-1; D: .; length: 16; J: TRBJ1-2; DNA: TGCGCCAGCAGCCAAGAGTTTTCCCAGGGGATGTACGGCTACACCTTC; CDR3: CASSQEFSQGMYGYTF
size: few; V: TRBV6-9; D: TRBD1; length: 16; J: TRBJ1-5; DNA: TGTGCCAGCGTACTAGGACAGGCCTATAGCAATCAGCCCCAGCATTTT; CDR3: CASVLGQAYSNQPQHF
size: .; V: TRBV5-1; D: .; length: 16; J: TRBJ2-3; DNA: TGCGCCAGCAGCGCACTAGGCCCAATCCCGGCAGATACGCAGTATTTT; CDR3: CASSALGPIPADTQYF
size: .; V: TRBV4-1; D: TRBD1; length: 16; J: TRBJ1-6; DNA: TGCGCCAGCAGCCAAGCTGAGACAGGGGTTAATTCACCCCTCCACTTT; CDR3: CASSQAETGVNSPLHF
size: .; V: TRBV10-3; D: .; length: 15; J: TRBJ1-3; DNA: TGTGCCATCAGCAAGCCAGGGCGCTCTGGAAACACCATATATTTT; CDR3: CAISKPGRSGNTIYF
size: .; V: TRBV6-1; D: .; length: 14; J: TRBJ2-3; DNA: TGTGCCAGCAGTGAGTCTCCCTCCACAGATACGCAGTATTTT; CDR3: CASSESPSTDTQYF
size: few; V: TRBV2; D: TRBD2; length: 15; J: TRBJ2-5; DNA: TGTGCCAGCAGTGAGGCTAGCGGGGGGCAGGAGACCCAGTACTTC; CDR3: CASSEASGGQETQYF
size: .; V: TRBV21-1; D: .; length: 17; J: TRBJ2-4; DNA: TGTGCCAGCAGCAAATTGCGAGGGCTCCGAGCCAAAAACATTCAGTACTTC; CDR3: CASSKLRGLRAKNIQYF
size: .; V: TRBV7-9; D: .; length: 14; J: TRBJ1-1; DNA: TGTGCCAGCAGCTCCAGGGTTTTGAACACTGAAGCTTTCTTT; CDR3: CASSSRVLNTEAFF
size: .; V: TRBV14; D: TRBD1; length: 15; J: TRBJ2-2; DNA: TGTGCCAGCAGCCCTGGACAGGGTATCGACGGGGAGCTGTTTTTT; CDR3: CASSPGQGIDGELFF
size: .; V: TRBV10-1; D: TRBD1; length: 14; J: TRBJ2-7; DNA: TGCGCCAGCAGTGACTCAGACAGGGGCTACGAGCAGTACTTC; CDR3: CASSDSDRGYEQYF
size: .; V: TRBV5-6; D: .; length: 15; J: TRBJ2-7; DNA: TGTGCCAGCAGTTTCGGCTGGTCAGGTCCCTACGAGCAGTACTTC; CDR3: CASSFGWSGPYEQYF
size: .; V: TRBV2; D: TRBD2; length: 18; J: TRBJ2-1; DNA: TGTGCCAGCAGTGAACCCTCAACTCCGGGACTAACCTACAATGAGCAGTTCTTC; CDR3: CASSEPSTPGLTYNEQFF
size: .; V: TRBV27; D: .; length: 15; J: TRBJ2-2; DNA: TGTGCCAGCAGCCGGGTTACGGCCCGGGTCGGGGAGCTGTTTTTT; CDR3: CASSRVTARVGELFF
size: .; V: TRBV4-3; D: .; length: 14; J: TRBJ2-3; DNA: TGCGCCAGCAGCCAAGATACCGGTTCGGATACGCAGTATTTT; CDR3: CASSQDTGSDTQYF
size: .; V: TRBV6-6; D: TRBD1; length: 16; J: TRBJ2-1; DNA: TGTGCCAGCAGTTACCCGGGACAGGGGGCGAGGAATGAGCAGTTCTTC; CDR3: CASSYPGQGARNEQFF
size: .; V: TRBV30; D: .; length: 13; J: TRBJ1-2; DNA: TGTGCCTGGAGTCCCGCCGGGGGGCAGGGCTACCCCTTC; CDR3: CAWSPAGGQGYPF
size: .; V: TRBV5-1; D: TRBD1; length: 14; J: TRBJ1-1; DNA: TGCGCCAGCCGCACAGGGGGCGCGGGGACTGAAGCTTTCTTT; CDR3: CASRTGGAGTEAFF
size: .; V: TRBV27; D: .; length: 15; J: TRBJ2-7; DNA: TGTGCCAGCAGTTTATCGGGAGCGCCCACCTACGAGCAGTACTTC; CDR3: CASSLSGAPTYEQYF
size: .; V: TRBV2; D: .; length: 14; J: TRBJ1-1; DNA: TGTGCCAGCAGTGAAGTCTGGAGGGTTTCTGAAGCTTTCTTT; CDR3: CASSEVWRVSEAFF
size: few; V: TRBV7-9; D: TRBD2; length: 16; J: TRBJ2-5; DNA: TGTGCCAGCAGCTTTAACCCAACTAGCGGGAGGGCGACCCAGTACTTC; CDR3: CASSFNPTSGRATQYF
size: .; V: TRBV9; D: .; length: 14; J: TRBJ1-6; DNA: TGTGCCAGCAGCGCCGGGGGGATTCATTCACCCCTCCACTTT; CDR3: CASSAGGIHSPLHF
size: .; V: TRBV7-9; D: .; length: 14; J: TRBJ2-6; DNA: TGTGCCAGCGTCAGGGGCTCTGGGGCCAACGTCCTGCCTTTC; CDR3: CASVRGSGANVLPF
size: .; V: TRBV11-1; D: .; length: 17; J: TRBJ2-7; DNA: TGTGCCAGCAGCTTAACAGGGATCCCCCTAAGCTCCTACGAGCAGTACTTC; CDR3: CASSLTGIPLSSYEQYF
size: few; V: TRBV4-3; D: .; length: 14; J: TRBJ1-1; DNA: TGCGCCAGCAGCCAAGATCGGGGGGGGACTGAAGCTTTCTTT; CDR3: CASSQDRGGTEAFF
size: .; V: TRBV30; D: .; length: 17; J: TRBJ2-3; DNA: TGTGCCTGGAGTGGAGGGGGCAGAGGCGGGAACGCAGATACGCAGTATTTT; CDR3: CAWSGGGRGGNADTQYF
size: once; V: TRBV7-6; D: .; length: 14; J: TRBJ1-1; DNA: TGTGCCAGCAGCCCCAGGGGAATAGGCACTGAAGCTTTCTTT; CDR3: CASSPRGIGTEAFF
size: .; V: TRBV15; D: .; length: 14; J: TRBJ2-7; DNA: TGTGCCACCAGCAGAGATCAGGGTACCTACGAGCAGTACTTC; CDR3: CATSRDQGTYEQYF
size: .; V: TRBV19; D: TRBD1; length: 15; J: TRBJ1-1; DNA: TGTGCCAGTAGTATGACAGGGTTGTTTCACACTGAAGCTTTCTTT; CDR3: CASSMTGLFHTEAFF
size: .; V: TRBV5-1; D: TRBD2; length: 16; J: TRBJ2-7; DNA: TGCGCCAGCAGCTTGGTAGCGGGAGGAAGAATCTACGAGCAGTACTTC; CDR3: CASSLVAGGRIYEQYF
size: .; V: TRBV5-1; D: TRBD2; length: 15; J: TRBJ2-3; DNA: TGCGCCAGCAGTTTGGGGACTAGATTCACAGATACGCAGTATTTT; CDR3: CASSLGTRFTDTQYF
size: many; V: TRBV4-1; D: .; length: 16; J: TRBJ2-7; DNA: TGCGCCAGCAGCCAGGACGAAGGGGTACCATCCTACGAGCAGTACTTC; CDR3: CASSQDEGVPSYEQYF
size: .; V: TRBV4-3; D: .; length: 19; J: TRBJ2-5; DNA: TGCGCCAGCAGCCAGGCCCATTTTGGGGGCGGACCTGAGGTAGAGACCCAGTACTTC; CDR3: CASSQAHFGGGPEVETQYF
size: .; V: TRBV5-1; D: TRBD1; length: 15; J: TRBJ2-7; DNA: TGCGCCAGCAGCTTGGCTCCCAGGGGGCAGGACGAGCAGTACTTC; CDR3: CASSLAPRGQDEQYF
size: .; V: TRBV9; D: TRBD1; length: 14; J: TRBJ1-2; DNA: TGTGCCAGCACCGGGGTAGGGGGCTCGTATGGCTACACCTTC; CDR3: CASTGVGGSYGYTF